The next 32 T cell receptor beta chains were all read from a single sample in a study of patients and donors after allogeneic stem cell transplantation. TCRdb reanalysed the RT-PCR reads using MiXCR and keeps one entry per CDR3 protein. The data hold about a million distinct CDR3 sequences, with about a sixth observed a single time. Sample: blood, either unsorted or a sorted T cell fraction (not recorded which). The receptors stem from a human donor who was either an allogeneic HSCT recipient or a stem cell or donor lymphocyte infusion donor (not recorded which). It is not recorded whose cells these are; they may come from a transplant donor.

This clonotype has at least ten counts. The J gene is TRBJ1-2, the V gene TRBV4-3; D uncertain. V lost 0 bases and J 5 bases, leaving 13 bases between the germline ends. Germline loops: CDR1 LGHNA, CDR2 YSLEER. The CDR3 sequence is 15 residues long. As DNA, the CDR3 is TGCGCCAGCAGCCAAGATCTCACATGGAATTATGGCTACACCTTC. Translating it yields CASSQDLTWNYGYTF.

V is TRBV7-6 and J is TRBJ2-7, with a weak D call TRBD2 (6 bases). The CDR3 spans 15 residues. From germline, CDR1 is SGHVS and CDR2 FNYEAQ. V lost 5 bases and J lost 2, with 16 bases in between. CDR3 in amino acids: CASSIRAGLTYEQYF. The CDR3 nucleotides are TGTGCCAGCAGCATACGGGCGGGACTGACCTACGAGCAGTACTTC.

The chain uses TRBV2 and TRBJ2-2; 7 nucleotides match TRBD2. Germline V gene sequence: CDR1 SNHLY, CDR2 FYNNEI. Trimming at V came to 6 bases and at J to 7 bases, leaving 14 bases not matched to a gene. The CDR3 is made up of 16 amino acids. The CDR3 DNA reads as TGTGCCAGCAGGGGACTGACTAGCCCTCCCAACGGGGAGCTGTTTTTT. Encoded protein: CASRGLTSPPNGELFF.

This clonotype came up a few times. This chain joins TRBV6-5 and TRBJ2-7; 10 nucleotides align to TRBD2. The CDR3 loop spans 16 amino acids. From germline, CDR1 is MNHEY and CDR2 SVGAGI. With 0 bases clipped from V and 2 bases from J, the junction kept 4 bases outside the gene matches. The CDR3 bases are TGTGCCAGCAGTTACTCGTGGCTAGCGGGAGCCTACGAGCAGTACTTC. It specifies CASSYSWLAGAYEQYF.

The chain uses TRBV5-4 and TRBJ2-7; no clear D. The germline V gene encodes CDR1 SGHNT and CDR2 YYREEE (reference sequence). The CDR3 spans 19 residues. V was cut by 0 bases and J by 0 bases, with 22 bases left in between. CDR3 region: CASSLDPVKRLSGSYEQYF. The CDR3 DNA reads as TGTGCCAGCAGCTTGGACCCCGTGAAACGGCTCTCGGGCTCCTACGAGCAGTACTTC.

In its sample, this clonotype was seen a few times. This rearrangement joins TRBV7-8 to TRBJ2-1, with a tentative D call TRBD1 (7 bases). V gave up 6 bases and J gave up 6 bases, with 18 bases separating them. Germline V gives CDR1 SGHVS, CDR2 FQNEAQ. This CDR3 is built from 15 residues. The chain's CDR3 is CASRIGTVEGNEQFF. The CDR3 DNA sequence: TGTGCCAGCAGGATAGGGACAGTGGAGGGCAATGAGCAGTTCTTC.

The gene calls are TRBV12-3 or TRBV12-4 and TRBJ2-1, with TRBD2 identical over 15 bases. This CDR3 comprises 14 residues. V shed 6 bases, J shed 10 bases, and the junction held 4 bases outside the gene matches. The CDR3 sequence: CASSPGTSGREQFF. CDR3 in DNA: TGTGCCAGCAGCCCAGGGACTAGCGGGAGGGAGCAGTTCTTC.

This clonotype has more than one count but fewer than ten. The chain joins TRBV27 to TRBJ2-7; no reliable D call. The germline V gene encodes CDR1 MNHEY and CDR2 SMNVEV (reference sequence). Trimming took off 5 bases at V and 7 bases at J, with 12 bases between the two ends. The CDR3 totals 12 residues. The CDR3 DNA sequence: TGTGCCAGCAGTCGGGCAGTTGGAGAGCAGTACTTC. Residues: CASSRAVGEQYF.

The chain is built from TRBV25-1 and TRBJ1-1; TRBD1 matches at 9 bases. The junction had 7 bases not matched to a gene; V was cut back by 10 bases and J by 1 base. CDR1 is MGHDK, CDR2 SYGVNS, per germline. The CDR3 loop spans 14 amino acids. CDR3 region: CATQQGAGNTEAFF. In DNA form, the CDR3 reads TGTGCCACCCAACAGGGGGCAGGGAACACTGAAGCTTTCTTT.

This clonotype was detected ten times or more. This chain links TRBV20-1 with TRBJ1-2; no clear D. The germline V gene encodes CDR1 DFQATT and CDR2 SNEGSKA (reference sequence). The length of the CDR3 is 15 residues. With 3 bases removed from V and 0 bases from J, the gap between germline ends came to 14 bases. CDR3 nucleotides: TGCAGTGCTAGTCGAGGGTTGGTAGCTAACTATGGCTACACCTTC. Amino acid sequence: CSASRGLVANYGYTF.

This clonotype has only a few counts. DNA of the CDR3: TGTGCCATTGACTCGGGACAGGGCAAGGGAGATACGCAGTATTTT. This encodes CAIDSGQGKGDTQYF. The V gene is TRBV10-3, the J gene TRBJ2-3; 9 nucleotides align to TRBD1. V dropped 9 bases and J dropped 5; count of bases not matched to a gene: 12. This CDR3 contains 15 residues. CDR1 is ENHRY, CDR2 SYGVKD, per germline.

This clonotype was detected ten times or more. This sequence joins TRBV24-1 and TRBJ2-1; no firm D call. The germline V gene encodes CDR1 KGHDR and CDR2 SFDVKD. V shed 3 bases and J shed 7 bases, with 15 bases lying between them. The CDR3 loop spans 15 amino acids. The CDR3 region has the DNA TGTGCCACCAGTGATATAATAGGGAATCTAAATGAGCAGTTCTTC. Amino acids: CATSDIIGNLNEQFF.

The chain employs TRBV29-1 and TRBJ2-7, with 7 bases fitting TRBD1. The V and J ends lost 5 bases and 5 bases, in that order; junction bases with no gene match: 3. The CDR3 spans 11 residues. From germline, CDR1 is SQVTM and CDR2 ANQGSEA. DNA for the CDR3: TGCAGCGTTCACAGGGGACACGAGCAGTACTTC. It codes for CSVHRGHEQYF.

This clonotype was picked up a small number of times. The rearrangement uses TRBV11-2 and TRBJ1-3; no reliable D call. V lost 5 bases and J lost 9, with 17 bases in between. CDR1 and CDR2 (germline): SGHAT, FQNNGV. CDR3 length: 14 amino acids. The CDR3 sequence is CASSPSGPTRTIYF. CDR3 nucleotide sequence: TGTGCCAGCAGCCCCTCTGGCCCAACCCGCACCATATATTTT.

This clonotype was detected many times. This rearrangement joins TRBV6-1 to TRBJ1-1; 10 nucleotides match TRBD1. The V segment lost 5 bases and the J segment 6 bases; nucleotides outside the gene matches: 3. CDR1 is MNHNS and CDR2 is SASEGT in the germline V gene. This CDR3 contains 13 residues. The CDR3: CASSRQGAAEAFF. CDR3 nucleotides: TGTGCCAGCAGTCGACAGGGGGCCGCTGAAGCTTTCTTT.

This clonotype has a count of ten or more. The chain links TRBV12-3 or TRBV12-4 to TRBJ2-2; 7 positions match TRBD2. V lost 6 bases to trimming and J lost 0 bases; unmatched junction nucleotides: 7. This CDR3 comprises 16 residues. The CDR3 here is CASSRLAGANTGELFF. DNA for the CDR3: TGTGCCAGCAGCCGTCTCGCGGGAGCGAACACCGGGGAGCTGTTTTTT.

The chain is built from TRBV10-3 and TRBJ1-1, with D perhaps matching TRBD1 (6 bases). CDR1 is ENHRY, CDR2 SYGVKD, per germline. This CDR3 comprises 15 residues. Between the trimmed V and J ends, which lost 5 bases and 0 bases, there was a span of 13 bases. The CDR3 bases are TGTGCCATCAGTCATACCCGACAGGTGAACACTGAAGCTTTCTTT. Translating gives CAISHTRQVNTEAFF.

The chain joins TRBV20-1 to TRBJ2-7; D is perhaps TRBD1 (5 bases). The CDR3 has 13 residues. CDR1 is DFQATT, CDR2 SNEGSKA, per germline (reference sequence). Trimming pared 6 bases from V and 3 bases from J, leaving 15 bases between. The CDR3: CSASTVPNYEQYF. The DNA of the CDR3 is TGCAGTGCGTCGACAGTTCCCAACTACGAGCAGTACTTC.

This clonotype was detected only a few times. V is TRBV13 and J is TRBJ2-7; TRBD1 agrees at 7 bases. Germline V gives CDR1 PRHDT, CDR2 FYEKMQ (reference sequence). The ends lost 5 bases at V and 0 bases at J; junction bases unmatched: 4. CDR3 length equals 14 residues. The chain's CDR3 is CASSPNRGSYEQYF. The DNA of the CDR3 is TGTGCCAGCAGCCCTAACAGGGGCTCCTACGAGCAGTACTTC. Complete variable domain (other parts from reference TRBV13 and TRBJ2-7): AAGVIQSPRHLIKEKRETATLKCYPIPRHDTVYWYQQGPGQDPQFLISFYEKMQSDKGSIPDRFSAQQFSDYHSELNMSSLELGDSALYFCASSPNRGSYEQYFGPGTRLTVT.

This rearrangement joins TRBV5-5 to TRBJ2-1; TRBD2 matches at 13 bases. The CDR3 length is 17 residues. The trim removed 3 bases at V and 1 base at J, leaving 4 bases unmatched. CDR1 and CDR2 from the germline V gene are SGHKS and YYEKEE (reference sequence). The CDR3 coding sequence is TGTGCCAGCAGCTGGAGGACTAGCGGGGGTTCCTACAATGAGCAGTTCTTC. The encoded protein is CASSWRTSGGSYNEQFF.

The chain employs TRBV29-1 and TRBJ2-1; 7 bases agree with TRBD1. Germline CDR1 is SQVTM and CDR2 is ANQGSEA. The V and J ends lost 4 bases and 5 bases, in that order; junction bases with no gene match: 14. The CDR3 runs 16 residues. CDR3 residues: CSVGTLTGLIDNEQFF. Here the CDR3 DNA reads TGCAGCGTTGGGACCCTGACAGGGTTGATTGACAATGAGCAGTTCTTC.

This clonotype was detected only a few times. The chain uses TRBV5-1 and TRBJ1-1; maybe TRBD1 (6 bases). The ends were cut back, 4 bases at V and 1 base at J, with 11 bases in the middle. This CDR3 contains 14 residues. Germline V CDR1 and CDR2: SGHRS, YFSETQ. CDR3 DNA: TGCGCCAGCAGCATACAGGGACAGAACACTGAAGCTTTCTTT. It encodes CASSIQGQNTEAFF.

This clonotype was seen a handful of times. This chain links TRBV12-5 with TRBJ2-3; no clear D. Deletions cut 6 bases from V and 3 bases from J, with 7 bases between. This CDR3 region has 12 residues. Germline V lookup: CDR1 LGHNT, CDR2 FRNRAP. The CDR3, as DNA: TGTGCTAGTGGATGGGGTACAGATACGCAGTATTTT. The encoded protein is CASGWGTDTQYF.

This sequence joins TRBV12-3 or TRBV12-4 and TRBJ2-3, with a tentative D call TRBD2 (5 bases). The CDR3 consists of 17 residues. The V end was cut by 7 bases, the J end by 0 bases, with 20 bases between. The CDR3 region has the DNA TGTGCCAGCAAACCAACGGTGGGAGCGACTAGCACAGATACGCAGTATTTT. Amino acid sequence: CASKPTVGATSTDTQYF.

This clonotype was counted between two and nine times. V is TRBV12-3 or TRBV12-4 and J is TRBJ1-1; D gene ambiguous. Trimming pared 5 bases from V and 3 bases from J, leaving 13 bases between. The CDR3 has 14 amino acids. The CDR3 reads CASSLMDVYTEAFF. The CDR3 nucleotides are TGTGCCAGCAGTCTCATGGACGTCTACACTGAAGCTTTCTTT.

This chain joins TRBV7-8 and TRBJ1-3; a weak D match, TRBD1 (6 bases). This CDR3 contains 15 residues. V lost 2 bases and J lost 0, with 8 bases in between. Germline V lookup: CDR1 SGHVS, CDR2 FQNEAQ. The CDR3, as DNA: TGTGCCAGCAGCTTAAGGACAGACTCTGGAAACACCATATATTTT. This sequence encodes CASSLRTDSGNTIYF. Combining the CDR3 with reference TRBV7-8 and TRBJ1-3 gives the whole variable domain GAGVSQSPRYKVAKRGQDVALRCDPISGHVSLFWYQQALGQGPEFLTYFQNEAQLDKSGLPSDRFFAERPEGSVSTLKIQRTQQEDSAVYLCASSLRTDSGNTIYFGEGSWLTVV.

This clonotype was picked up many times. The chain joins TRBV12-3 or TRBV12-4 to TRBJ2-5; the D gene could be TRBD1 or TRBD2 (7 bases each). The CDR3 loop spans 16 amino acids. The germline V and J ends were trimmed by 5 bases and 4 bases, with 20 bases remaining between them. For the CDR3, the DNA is TGTGCCAGCAGTCCCCACCCTACAGGGGAGGGAGAGACCCAGTACTTC. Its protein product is CASSPHPTGEGETQYF.

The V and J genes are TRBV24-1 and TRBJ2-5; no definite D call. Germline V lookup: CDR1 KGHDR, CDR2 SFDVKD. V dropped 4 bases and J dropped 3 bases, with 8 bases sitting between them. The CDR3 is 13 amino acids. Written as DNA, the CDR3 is TGTGCCACCAGTGACACGCCCAAAGAGACCCAGTACTTC. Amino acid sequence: CATSDTPKETQYF.

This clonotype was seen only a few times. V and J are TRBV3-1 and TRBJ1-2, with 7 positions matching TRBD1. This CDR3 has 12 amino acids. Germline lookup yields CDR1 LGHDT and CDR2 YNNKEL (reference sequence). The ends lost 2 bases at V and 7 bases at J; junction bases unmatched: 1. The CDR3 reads CASSQRDSGYTF. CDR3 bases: TGTGCCAGCAGCCAACGGGACAGTGGCTACACCTTC.

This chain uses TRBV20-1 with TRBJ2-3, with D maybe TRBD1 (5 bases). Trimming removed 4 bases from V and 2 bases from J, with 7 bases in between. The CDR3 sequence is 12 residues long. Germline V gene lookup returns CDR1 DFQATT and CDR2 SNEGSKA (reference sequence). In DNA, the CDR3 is TGCAGTGCTACAGGGTTCACAGATACGCAGTATTTT. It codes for CSATGFTDTQYF.

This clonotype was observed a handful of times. The CDR3 bases are TGTGCCAGCAGCTTAAACCGGGGTCAGGGGTTTCAGCCCCAGCATTTT. It translates to CASSLNRGQGFQPQHF. The V call is TRBV7-9, the J call TRBJ1-5; possible D gene TRBD1, 6 bases. Per the germline V gene, CDR1 is SEHNR and CDR2 is FQNEAQ (reference sequence). The CDR3 totals 16 residues. V was trimmed by 2 bases and J by 6 bases, leaving 17 bases between them.

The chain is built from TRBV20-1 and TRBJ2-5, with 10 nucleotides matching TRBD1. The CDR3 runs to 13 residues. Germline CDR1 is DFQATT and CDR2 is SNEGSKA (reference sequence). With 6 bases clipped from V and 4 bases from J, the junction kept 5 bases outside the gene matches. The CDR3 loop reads CSATTGGRETQYF. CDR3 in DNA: TGCAGTGCCACGACAGGGGGCAGAGAGACCCAGTACTTC.